This TCR beta chain was sequenced for a study of shared clonotypes between healthy human individuals. Overall study context: The study drew on two women and a few men aged 18 to 49 as donors. The study's findings and limits: Naive CD4 clonotypes were shared across a few donors at about 5.3%.

Points on this clone: Its target is not known.

The CDR3 sequence is 14 residues long. V shed 5 bases and J shed 4 bases, with 16 bases lying between them. Germline CDR1 reads SGHRS; CDR2 reads YFSETQ. An even split of each subset's genomic DNA across several immunoSEQ plates was performed. As originally analysed: As immunoSEQ supplied junction-only sequences (without quality scores), filtering differed. TCRdb keeps only in-frame clones here, not all; method: immunoSEQ multiplex PCR. V and J calls and clone size are those listed in that table; D and trimming were worked out from the DNA. The sample holds about 2.4 million clones, just over 90% seen once.

The sequence came from a man between 18 and 29 years old in good health. The gene calls are TRBV5-1 and TRBJ2-7; a weak D match, TRBD2 (6 bases). Specimen: naive CD4+ T cells sorted from blood. The subset here: CD45RA+ positively selected. The CDR3 nucleotides are TGCGCCAGCAGGGCTGCTAGCGAACGATACGAGCAGTACTTC. As protein: CASRAASERYEQYF.